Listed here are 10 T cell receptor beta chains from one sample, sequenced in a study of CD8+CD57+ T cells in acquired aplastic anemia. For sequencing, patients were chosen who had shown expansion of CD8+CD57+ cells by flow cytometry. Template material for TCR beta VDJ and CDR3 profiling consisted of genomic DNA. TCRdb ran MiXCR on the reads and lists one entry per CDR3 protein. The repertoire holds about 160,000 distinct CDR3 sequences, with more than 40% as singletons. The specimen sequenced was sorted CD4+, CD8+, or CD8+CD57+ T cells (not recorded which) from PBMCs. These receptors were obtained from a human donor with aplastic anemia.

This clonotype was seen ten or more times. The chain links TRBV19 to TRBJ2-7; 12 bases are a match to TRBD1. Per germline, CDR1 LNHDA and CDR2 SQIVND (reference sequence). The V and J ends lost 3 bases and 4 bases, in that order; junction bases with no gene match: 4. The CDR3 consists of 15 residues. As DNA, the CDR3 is TGTGCCAGTAGTATTAGGGGACAGGGGGCATACGAGCAGTACTTC. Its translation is CASSIRGQGAYEQYF.

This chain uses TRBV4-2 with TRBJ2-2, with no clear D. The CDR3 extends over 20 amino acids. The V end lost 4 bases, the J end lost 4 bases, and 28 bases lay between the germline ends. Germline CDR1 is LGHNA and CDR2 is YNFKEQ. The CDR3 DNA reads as TGTGCCAGCAGCCCGACTTACAGACGGCAGGAGAGACTCGGCACCGGGGAGCTGTTTTTT. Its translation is CASSPTYRRQERLGTGELFF.

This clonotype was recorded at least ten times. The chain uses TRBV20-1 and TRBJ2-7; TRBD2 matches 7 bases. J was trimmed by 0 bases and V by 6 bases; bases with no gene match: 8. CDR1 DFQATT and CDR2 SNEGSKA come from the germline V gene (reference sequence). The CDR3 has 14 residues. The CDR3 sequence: CSANKRGASYEQYF. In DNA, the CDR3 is TGCAGTGCCAACAAGCGGGGAGCCTCCTACGAGCAGTACTTC.

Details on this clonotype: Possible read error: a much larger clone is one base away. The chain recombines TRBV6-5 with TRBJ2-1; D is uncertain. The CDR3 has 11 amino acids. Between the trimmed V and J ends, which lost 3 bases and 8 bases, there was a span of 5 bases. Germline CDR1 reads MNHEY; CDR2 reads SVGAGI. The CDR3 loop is CASSYRDEQFF. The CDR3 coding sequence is TGTGCCAGCAGTTATAGGGATGAGCAGTTCTTC.

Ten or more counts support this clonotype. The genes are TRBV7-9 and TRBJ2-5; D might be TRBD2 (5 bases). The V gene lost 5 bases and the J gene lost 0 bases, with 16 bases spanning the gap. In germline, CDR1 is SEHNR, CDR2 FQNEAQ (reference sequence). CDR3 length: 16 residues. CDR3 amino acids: CASSVLQSGYQETQYF. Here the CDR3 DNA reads TGTGCCAGCAGCGTACTTCAATCGGGGTACCAAGAGACCCAGTACTTC. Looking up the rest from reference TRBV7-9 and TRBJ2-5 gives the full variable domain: DTGVSQNPRHKITKRGQNVTFRCDPISEHNRLYWYRQTLGQGPEFLTYFQNEAQLEKSRLLSDRFSAERPKGSFSTLEIQRTEQGDSAMYLCASSVLQSGYQETQYFGPGTRLLVL.

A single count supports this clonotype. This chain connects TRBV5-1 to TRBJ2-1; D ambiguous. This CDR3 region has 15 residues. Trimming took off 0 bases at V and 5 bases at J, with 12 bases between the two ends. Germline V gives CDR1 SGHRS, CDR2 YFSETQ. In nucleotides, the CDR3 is TGCGCCAGCAGCTTGGACACTGTCCGCAACAATGAGCAGTTCTTC. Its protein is CASSLDTVRNNEQFF. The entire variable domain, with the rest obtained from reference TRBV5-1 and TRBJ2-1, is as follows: KAGVTQTPRYLIKTRGQQVTLSCSPISGHRSVSWYQQTPGQGLQFLFEYFSETQRNKGNFPGRFSGRQFSNSRSEMNVSTLELGDSALYLCASSLDTVRNNEQFFGPGTRLTVL.

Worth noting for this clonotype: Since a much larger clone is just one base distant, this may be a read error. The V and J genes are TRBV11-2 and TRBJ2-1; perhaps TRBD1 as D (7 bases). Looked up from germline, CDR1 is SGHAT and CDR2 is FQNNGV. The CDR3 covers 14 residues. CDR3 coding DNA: TGTGCCAGCAGCGTGTACAGGGGAGGCAATGAGCAGCTCTTC. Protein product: CASSVYRGGNEQLF. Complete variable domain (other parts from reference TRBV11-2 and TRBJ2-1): EAGVAQSPRYKIIEKRQSVAFWCNPISGHATLYWYQQILGQGPKLLIQFQNNGVVDDSQLPKDRFSAERLKGVDSTLKIQPAKLEDSAVYLCASSVYRGGNEQLFGPGTRLTVL.

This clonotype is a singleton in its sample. The CDR3 protein is CASSTGTGEGSPLHF. As DNA, the CDR3 is TGTGCCAGCTCGACGGGCACAGGGGAGGGTTCACCCCTCCACTTT. This chain joins TRBV13 and TRBJ1-6; 7 nucleotides agree with TRBD1. V lost 8 bases to trimming and J lost 9 bases; unmatched junction nucleotides: 13. The CDR3 contains 15 residues. Germline CDR1 reads PRHDT; CDR2 reads FYEKMQ (reference sequence).

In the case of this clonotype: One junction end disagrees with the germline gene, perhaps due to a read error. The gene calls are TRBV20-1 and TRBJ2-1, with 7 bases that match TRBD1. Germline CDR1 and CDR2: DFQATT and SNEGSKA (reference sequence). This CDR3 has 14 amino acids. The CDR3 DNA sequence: TGCAGCGCTAGTACCGGGACAGATTACAATGAGCAGTTCTTC. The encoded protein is CSASTGTDYNEQFF.

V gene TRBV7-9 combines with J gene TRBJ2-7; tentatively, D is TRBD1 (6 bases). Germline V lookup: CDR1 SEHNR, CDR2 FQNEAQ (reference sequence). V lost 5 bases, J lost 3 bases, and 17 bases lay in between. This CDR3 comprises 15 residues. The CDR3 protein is CASSTWSQGLYEQYF. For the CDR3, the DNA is TGTGCCAGCAGCACCTGGTCGCAGGGGCTCTACGAGCAGTACTTC.